This T cell receptor beta chain was captured by sequencing in a study of T cells after yellow fever vaccination. Study-wide points: Weaker overall was a secondary response that nonetheless peaked faster, on day 5 versus 15. Few clonotypes appeared in both CD4 and CD8 compartments. Most clones from primary vaccination were detected again post-booster (just under 97% CD4, about 88% CD8).

5'RACE template switching added a universal primer site and UMIs to TCR cDNA. TCRdb independently ran MiXCR on the 5' RACE reads; one entry per CDR3 protein. The data hold 140,000 to 150,000 distinct CDR3 sequences, with more than 6.5% observed a single time. Trimming stripped 1 base from V and 2 bases from J, with 6 bases between. The CDR3 has 13 amino acids. Germline V gene sequence: CDR1 KGHSH, CDR2 LQKENI. This clonotype was found a few times. Its antigen is unknown. The sample here was CD4+ T cells sorted from PBMCs, taken 10 days after the yellow fever booster vaccination. The chain couples TRBV18 to TRBJ2-7, with D uncertain. The receptor was isolated from a man aged 25 to 45 who received the YFV17D yellow fever vaccine. The chain's CDR3 is CASSPLGTYEQYF. CDR3 DNA: TGTGCCAGCTCACCACTTGGGACCTACGAGCAGTACTTC. Filled out from reference TRBV18 and TRBJ2-7, the complete variable domain reads NAGVMQNPRHLVRRRGQEARLRCSPMKGHSHVYWYRQLPEEGLKFMVYLQKENIIDESGMPKERFSAEFPKEGPSILRIQQVVRGDSAAYFCASSPLGTYEQYFGPGTRLTVT.